This is a list of T cell receptor beta chains from one sample in a study of T cells expressing NK-cell markers. TCRdb processed the 5' RACE reads again and assigns one entry to each CDR3 protein, with no DNA. The sample totals a few hundred thousand distinct CDR3 sequences. Material for sequencing was blood T cells: a sorted CD56 or NKG2C T cell subset, CD4+ or CD8+ T cells, or bulk PBMC T cells (not recorded which). The receptors come from a man between 18 and 69 years old in good health. Each CDR3 is given with its conserved first and last residue.

J | V | CDR3
TRBJ1-2 | TRBV7-6 | CASSPQGDYGYTF
TRBJ2-1 | TRBV21-1 | CASSKAATGAFSYNEQFF
TRBJ2-1 | TRBV5-1 | CASSREGLNEQFF
TRBJ2-1 | TRBV7-3 | CASSLKGFEVEQFF
TRBJ2-7 | TRBV28 | CASKSGTLAYEQYF
TRBJ2-7 | TRBV28 | CASTKRGSGTYEQYF
TRBJ1-1 | TRBV11-3 | CASSAQGESSEAFF
TRBJ2-3 | TRBV7-2 | CASSLDPPDTQYF
TRBJ2-7 | TRBV20-1 | CSARDPWTGGSEQYF
TRBJ2-7 | TRBV2 | CASSEWSGGPGEQYF
TRBJ2-7 | TRBV3-1 | CASSNLGQGRGRLYF